These 5 T cell receptor beta chains originate from one sample sequenced in a study of T cell repertoires in cytomegalovirus infection. Using its own MiXCR run on the reads, TCRdb lists one record per CDR3 protein. The table records about 900,000 distinct CDR3 sequences, 31% of them present only once. No antigen has been assigned to these receptors. The material was cultured CD8+ T cells from PBMCs, obtained from culture after CMV antigen stimulation. Receptor source: a human donor in good health (CMV status not recorded). Some clones in this sample may be carry-over from other donors' samples.

A note on this clonotype: The CDR3 carries no conserved terminal phenylalanine or tryptophan, so it likely arises from a read error. V gene TRBV28 combines with J gene TRBJ2-3; TRBD2 is a possible D gene (6 bases). The CDR3 has 11 residues. Germline values: CDR1 MDHEN, CDR2 SYDVKM. DNA of the CDR3: TGTGAGGTGGGGGGAAGGGATACGCAGTATTCT. Amino acids: CEVGGRDTQYS.

The chain has TRBV19 and TRBJ1-1; D is possibly TRBD1 (6 bases). V lost 8 bases and J lost 3, with 22 bases in between. This CDR3 region has 16 residues. In germline, CDR1 is LNHDA, CDR2 SQIVND (reference sequence). The CDR3 is CASSGTGTPRDTEAFF. CDR3 nucleotide sequence: TGTGCCAGTTCGGGAACCGGGACACCGAGGGACACTGAAGCTTTCTTT.

This clonotype was detected many times. V and J are TRBV12-3 or TRBV12-4 and TRBJ2-2; a weak D match, TRBD2 (6 bases). The ends were cut back, 7 bases at V and 5 bases at J, with 20 bases in the middle. The CDR3 has 16 amino acids. The CDR3: CASTLPQWGVTGELFF. The CDR3 DNA is TGTGCCAGCACCCTCCCCCAGTGGGGGGTTACCGGGGAGCTGTTTTTT.

This clonotype came up once. The chain has TRBV15 and TRBJ2-7; 10 bases agree with TRBD2. Germline loops: CDR1 LNHNV, CDR2 YYDKDF (reference sequence). CDR3 length equals 14 residues. V trimming: 4 bases; J trimming: 3 bases; junction bases outside the gene matches: 3. Here the CDR3 reads CATSISSGGYEQYF. In nucleotides, the CDR3 is TGTGCCACCAGCATATCTAGCGGGGGCTACGAGCAGTACTTC.

V is TRBV6-6 and J is TRBJ1-1; D gene ambiguous. The V gene's germline CDR1 is MNHNY and CDR2 SVGAGI (reference sequence). V gave up 2 bases and J gave up 0 bases, with 10 bases separating them. This CDR3 region has 15 residues. CDR3 coding DNA: TGTGCCAGCAGTTACGGGGATGGGGTGAACACTGAAGCTTTCTTT. Protein product: CASSYGDGVNTEAFF.